A selection of T cell receptor beta chains follows, all from one sample in a study of monozygotic twins with inflammatory bowel disease. No DNA is given; TCRdb re-called the 5' RACE reads and lists each CDR3 protein once. This repertoire comprises about 450,000 distinct CDR3 sequences; its ten largest clones make up about 2.6%. The sample comprised blood. Receptor source: a human donor with ulcerative colitis or Crohn's disease, or a healthy co-twin of an affected twin (not recorded which). Each CDR3 is given with its conserved first and last residue. Each record gives: CDR3 protein, J gene, V gene.

cdr3_aa: CASSLEQGKYGYTF; j_call: TRBJ1-2; v_call: TRBV5-8
cdr3_aa: CASSSPGTGREMLFF; j_call: TRBJ2-2; v_call: TRBV12-3/TRBV12-4
cdr3_aa: CASRRSNQPQHF; j_call: TRBJ1-5; v_call: TRBV12-3/TRBV12-4
cdr3_aa: CASSLRGGLRGSTDTQYF; j_call: TRBJ2-3; v_call: TRBV7-8
cdr3_aa: CASSSDGQGAVWDEQFF; j_call: TRBJ2-1; v_call: TRBV19
cdr3_aa: CASSFDALNTEAFF; j_call: TRBJ1-1; v_call: TRBV7-2
cdr3_aa: CASSFGTGRGETQYF; j_call: TRBJ2-5; v_call: TRBV5-5
cdr3_aa: CASSPGVGVGSSYNEQFF; j_call: TRBJ2-1; v_call: TRBV25-1
cdr3_aa: CASSETETQYF; j_call: TRBJ2-5; v_call: TRBV2
cdr3_aa: CRISQGKYNEQFF; j_call: TRBJ2-1; v_call: TRBV29-1
cdr3_aa: CASSPWGQGTGDTEAFF; j_call: TRBJ1-1; v_call: TRBV18
cdr3_aa: CASSWGGQGYEQYF; j_call: TRBJ2-7; v_call: TRBV11-2
cdr3_aa: CATSRGLAQYF; j_call: TRBJ2-5; v_call: TRBV15
cdr3_aa: CAWSHKANTEAFF; j_call: TRBJ1-1; v_call: TRBV30
cdr3_aa: CASSLGRTSGELQETQYF; j_call: TRBJ2-5; v_call: TRBV5-1
cdr3_aa: CASSPRAAEYYEQYF; j_call: TRBJ2-7; v_call: TRBV19
cdr3_aa: CAWSRGREDTQYF; j_call: TRBJ2-3; v_call: TRBV30
cdr3_aa: CASSAGGTEAFF; j_call: TRBJ1-1; v_call: TRBV5-4
cdr3_aa: CASSIDTSGDSYEQYF; j_call: TRBJ2-7; v_call: TRBV5-1
cdr3_aa: CASSYTAGDNEKLFF; j_call: TRBJ1-4; v_call: TRBV6-5
cdr3_aa: CASSFWQGSGNQPQHF; j_call: TRBJ1-5; v_call: TRBV28
cdr3_aa: CASSQAGTLKNTEAFF; j_call: TRBJ1-1; v_call: TRBV3-1
cdr3_aa: CASSPLRAGGYEQYF; j_call: TRBJ2-7; v_call: TRBV5-1
cdr3_aa: CASSLSDRGPSTQYF; j_call: TRBJ2-3; v_call: TRBV18
cdr3_aa: CATSDHTQTDTQYF; j_call: TRBJ2-3; v_call: TRBV24-1
cdr3_aa: CASSLNRMGAFF; j_call: TRBJ1-1; v_call: TRBV7-9
cdr3_aa: CAGHRGTGNQPQHF; j_call: TRBJ1-5; v_call: TRBV6-6
cdr3_aa: CATSDTAGTTNQPQHF; j_call: TRBJ1-5; v_call: TRBV24-1
cdr3_aa: CASTGPSYEQYF; j_call: TRBJ2-7; v_call: TRBV6-2/TRBV6-3
cdr3_aa: CSAREFRTDTQYF; j_call: TRBJ2-3; v_call: TRBV20-1
cdr3_aa: CSVKGPAGDTDTQYF; j_call: TRBJ2-3; v_call: TRBV20-1
cdr3_aa: CASSLDTGTLANYGYTF; j_call: TRBJ1-2; v_call: TRBV7-8
cdr3_aa: CASSLGQGWAFF; j_call: TRBJ1-1; v_call: TRBV12-3/TRBV12-4
cdr3_aa: CAAGLAETDTQYF; j_call: TRBJ2-3; v_call: TRBV7-9
cdr3_aa: CASRGTGTDTGELFF; j_call: TRBJ2-2; v_call: TRBV7-3
cdr3_aa: CASSLIVGEAAGSGNEQFF; j_call: TRBJ2-1; v_call: TRBV11-2
cdr3_aa: CASSILAGGPNEQFF; j_call: TRBJ2-1; v_call: TRBV7-3
cdr3_aa: CASSFGGPGEQFF; j_call: TRBJ2-1; v_call: TRBV7-3
cdr3_aa: CASSQDKDWEQYF; j_call: TRBJ2-7; v_call: TRBV4-2
cdr3_aa: CASSSNAGVTGELFF; j_call: TRBJ2-2; v_call: TRBV7-2
cdr3_aa: CSAPRGRNDQFF; j_call: TRBJ2-1; v_call: TRBV20-1
cdr3_aa: CASSGVANTGELFF; j_call: TRBJ2-2; v_call: TRBV2
cdr3_aa: CARSRTDTEAFF; j_call: TRBJ1-1; v_call: TRBV30
cdr3_aa: CASSQAGRNEAFF; j_call: TRBJ1-1; v_call: TRBV3-1
cdr3_aa: CASAYGANNYGYTF; j_call: TRBJ1-2; v_call: TRBV12-3/TRBV12-4
cdr3_aa: CASSYPWSAGDNEQFF; j_call: TRBJ2-1; v_call: TRBV6-2/TRBV6-3
cdr3_aa: CASSQDRGVPGELFF; j_call: TRBJ2-2; v_call: TRBV4-3
cdr3_aa: CASTPGGATNEKLFF; j_call: TRBJ1-4; v_call: TRBV28
cdr3_aa: CASSEALMGSGELFF; j_call: TRBJ2-2; v_call: TRBV2
cdr3_aa: CASRTGDPTQGYF; j_call: TRBJ2-7; v_call: TRBV6-1
cdr3_aa: CASSLGARSNGYTF; j_call: TRBJ1-2; v_call: TRBV27
cdr3_aa: CASSSRGTSYEQYF; j_call: TRBJ2-7; v_call: TRBV5-6
cdr3_aa: CASSPLRGEAFF; j_call: TRBJ1-1; v_call: TRBV5-1
cdr3_aa: CSVGQGPSLNTEAFF; j_call: TRBJ1-1; v_call: TRBV29-1
cdr3_aa: CASSLTSLNTGELFF; j_call: TRBJ2-2; v_call: TRBV27
cdr3_aa: CASSPPIAVYNEQFF; j_call: TRBJ2-1; v_call: TRBV11-2
cdr3_aa: CAWSYNTEAFF; j_call: TRBJ1-1; v_call: TRBV30